The 16 T cell receptor beta chains below were found in one sample sequenced in a study of post-analysis software for immune sequencing data. Study-wide results and caveats: TRBV segments more frequent in patients than in controls numbered several and included TRBV5-6, TRBV5-1 and TRBV20-1.

Their recognized antigens are unknown. TCR beta cDNA libraries had unique molecular identifiers. TCRdb recomputed calls from the PCR reads with MiXCR, one row per CDR3 protein. The sample lists about 200,000 distinct CDR3 sequences, roughly 28% occurring once. Material for sequencing was blood. All receptors derive from a girl aged 2-17 years with multiple sclerosis.

A note on this clonotype: Lacking the conserved final phenylalanine or tryptophan, this CDR3 likely reflects a read error. This rearrangement joins TRBV20-1 to TRBJ1-2; D call uncertain. From germline, CDR1 is DFQATT and CDR2 SNEGSKA (reference sequence). The CDR3 extends over 13 amino acids. The ends were cut back, 0 bases at V and 0 bases at J, with 5 bases in the middle. The CDR3: CSARDLANYGYTC. For the CDR3, the DNA is TGCAGTGCTAGAGACCTTGCTAACTATGGCTACACCTGC.

As concerns this clonotype: A much larger clonotype is one base distant, so this may be a read error. The chain has TRBV29-1 and TRBJ2-7; no clear D. Per the germline V gene, CDR1 is SQVTM and CDR2 is ANQGSEA. This CDR3 is 11 amino acids long. The V gene lost 6 bases and the J gene lost 10 bases, with 16 bases spanning the gap. DNA for the CDR3: TGCAGCGTCAGGAGCCAAGAGATCCAGTACTTC. Its translation is CSVRSQEIQYF.

This clonotype was counted many times. The gene calls are TRBV28 and TRBJ2-7, with D uncertain. This CDR3 has 13 amino acids. CDR1 and CDR2 from the germline V gene are MDHEN and SYDVKM. Trimming pared 5 bases from V and 2 bases from J, leaving 10 bases between. The CDR3 coding sequence is TGTGCCAGCAGTCCCGACCGGACCTACGAGCAGTACTTC. It specifies CASSPDRTYEQYF.

This clonotype appeared a single time. The chain carries TRBV28 and TRBJ2-7; D may be TRBD1 or TRBD2 (5 bases each). The J call is in doubt because the DNA end fits TRBJ2-5 better. This CDR3 has 15 residues. CDR1 and CDR2 from the germline V gene are MDHEN and SYDVKM. The CDR3 reads CASTMGRISGETQYF. The CDR3 nucleotides are TGTGCCAGCACCATGGGACGGATTTCAGGCGAGACCCAGTACTTC.

A few counts support this clonotype. This sequence may be a read error, since a much larger clone differs from it by one base. This chain connects TRBV10-1 to TRBJ2-1; tentative D call: TRBD1 (5 bases). The J call is in doubt because the DNA end fits TRBJ2-7 better. Germline V gene sequence: CDR1 WNHNN, CDR2 SYGVQD (reference sequence). The CDR3 runs to 14 residues. The CDR3 DNA is TGCGCCAGCAGTGGGTCAGGGTCCTACAATGAGCAGTACTTC. Its translation is CASSGSGSYNEQYF.

In its sample, this clonotype was seen many times. The rearrangement links TRBV20-1 to TRBJ2-5, with 8 bases identical to TRBD1. Trimming at V came to 6 bases and at J to 4 bases, leaving 4 bases not matched to a gene. CDR3 size: 12 residues. Germline V gives CDR1 DFQATT, CDR2 SNEGSKA (reference sequence). The CDR3 DNA reads TGCAGTGCAAGACAGGGGACAGAGACCCAGTACTTC. Its translation is CSARQGTETQYF.

This clonotype is classed as medium-sized (0.01 to 0.1%). This chain uses TRBV28 with TRBJ2-3; TRBD2 might be the D (6 bases). The CDR3 covers 15 residues. Trimming cost V 2 bases and J 4 bases, with 13 bases left between them. Germline assignment: CDR1 MDHEN and CDR2 SYDVKM. Here the CDR3 DNA reads TGTGCCAGCAGTTTAAAGGGCGGGAACTCAGATACGCAGTATTTT. Its protein product is CASSLKGGNSDTQYF.

There are a few counts of this clonotype. The J gene is TRBJ2-3, the V gene TRBV12-3 or TRBV12-4; D is undetermined. The CDR3 spans 12 residues. Trimming stripped 5 bases from V and 4 bases from J, with 7 bases between. CDR3 protein: CASSLPPDTQYF. The DNA for the CDR3 is TGTGCCAGCAGTCTGCCCCCAGATACGCAGTATTTT.

At least ten counts were recorded for this clonotype. This sequence joins TRBV6-2 or TRBV6-3 and TRBJ2-1, with a possible D match to TRBD2 (6 bases). Between the trimmed V and J ends, which lost 0 bases and 3 bases, there was a span of 9 bases. The germline gives CDR1 MNHEY, CDR2 SVGEGT. The CDR3 totals 15 residues. CDR3 loop: CASSYSRLVYNEQFF. The CDR3 bases are TGTGCCAGCAGTTACTCGAGACTAGTCTACAATGAGCAGTTCTTC.

This clonotype was observed a few times. One end of the junction does not line up with germline, which may come from a read error. This rearrangement joins TRBV20-1 to TRBJ2-1; 8 bases agree with TRBD2. With the DNA end fitting TRBJ2-7 better, the J assignment may be wrong. This CDR3 has 14 amino acids. Germline loops: CDR1 DFQATT, CDR2 SNEGSKA (reference sequence). The CDR3 here is CSARDGRDYNEQYF. DNA for the CDR3: TGCAGCGCTAGGGACGGGAGGGACTACAATGAGCAGTACTTC.

V is TRBV3-1 and J is TRBJ2-1; 9 nucleotides align to TRBD2. The trim removed 4 bases at V and 0 bases at J, leaving 7 bases unmatched. The CDR3 extends over 17 amino acids. The V gene's germline CDR1 is LGHDT and CDR2 YNNKEL (reference sequence). The CDR3 loop is CASSPPSGASSYNEQFF. CDR3 coding DNA: TGTGCCAGCAGCCCTCCTAGCGGGGCCAGCTCCTACAATGAGCAGTTCTTC.

This clonotype has ten or more counts. The CDR3 sequence: CSARIGRGADTQYF. CDR3 sequence (DNA): TGCAGTGCTAGGATCGGCAGGGGAGCAGATACGCAGTATTTT. This sequence joins TRBV20-1 and TRBJ2-3, with a possible D match to TRBD1 (6 bases). Germline values: CDR1 DFQATT, CDR2 SNEGSKA (reference sequence). This CDR3 is built from 14 residues. The V end was cut by 3 bases, the J end by 4 bases, with 14 bases between.

A remark on this clonotype: Being one base from a much bigger clone, this may be a read error. This rearrangement joins TRBV28 to TRBJ2-7; no reliable D call. Germline CDR1 is MDHEN and CDR2 is SYDVKM. This CDR3 spans 13 amino acids. Trimming pared 7 bases from V and 3 bases from J, leaving 13 bases between. The DNA of the CDR3 is TGTGCCAGCAAGACGAAGCCGCGCTACGAGCAGTACTTC. Protein: CASKTKPRYEQYF.

Turning to this clonotype: A much larger clone differs from this one at a single base, so this may be a read error. The genes are TRBV20-1 and TRBJ2-7; TRBD2 aligns across 7 bases. CDR3 size: 12 residues. CDR1 is DFQATT and CDR2 is SNEGSKA in the germline V gene (reference sequence). CDR3 in DNA: TGCAGTGCTCGGATGGGAGGGTCCGAGCAGGACTTC. Translating it yields CSARMGGSEQDF.

The table lists this clonotype with many counts. The chain has TRBV7-2 and TRBJ2-3; possibly TRBD2 for D (6 bases). This CDR3 has 16 amino acids. From germline, CDR1 is SGHTA and CDR2 FQGNSA. Trimming shortened V by 5 bases and J by 0 bases, and 15 bases separated the two germline ends. The CDR3 loop reads CASSRVGTASTDTQYF. CDR3 DNA: TGTGCCAGCAGCCGAGTTGGGACTGCTAGCACAGATACGCAGTATTTT.

This clonotype showed up many times. The V and J genes are TRBV13 and TRBJ2-1; 12 bases map to TRBD2. Germline loops: CDR1 PRHDT, CDR2 FYEKMQ (reference sequence). V trimming: 5 bases; J trimming: 15 bases; junction bases outside the gene matches: 14. The CDR3 extends over 15 amino acids. The CDR3 region is CASSTRLAGEGGLFF. Written as DNA, the CDR3 is TGTGCCAGCAGCACTAGACTAGCGGGAGAAGGGGGGCTGTTCTTC.